The 7 T cell receptor beta chains below all came from one sample that was sequenced in a study of T cells in Graves' hyperthyroidism and ophthalmopathy (dated by TCRdb to between 2018 and 2020). Receptor libraries were prepared by multiplex PCR. Sequencing was carried out with an Illumina HiSeq 2000. Amplification of TCR beta CDR3 regions was carried out from RNA transcripts. The TCR CDR3 was subjected to a first round of RT-PCR using the HTBI primer set and the Qiagen OneStep RT-PCR kit. Clones were called with MiXCR by TCRdb after fastp trimmed the public reads at Q25, and only in-frame beta chains were retained. Each CDR3 protein gets just one entry, which takes the most common genes and DNA from the rows behind it. The sample table contains approximately 410,000 distinct CDR3 sequences; only one count was recorded for roughly 13% of them. In total, the top ten clones hold about 5% of the sample.

Sequenced sample: blood. All receptors derive from a young woman with Graves' hyperthyroidism.

This clonotype was seen many times. The rearrangement uses TRBV29-1 and TRBJ1-1; possibly TRBD1 for D (6 bases). The CDR3 consists of 13 residues. With 8 bases removed from V and 5 bases from J, the gap between germline ends came to 18 bases. Germline V CDR1 and CDR2: SQVTM, ANQGSEA. In DNA form, the CDR3 reads TGCAGCCCCACACTCGGGGGGCGAACTGAAGCTTTCTTT. This sequence encodes CSPTLGGRTEAFF.

This clonotype was observed many times. The chain couples TRBV12-3 or TRBV12-4 to TRBJ2-7, with 7 bases that match TRBD1. V shed 3 bases and J 5 bases; nucleotides not matched to a gene: 4. This CDR3 spans 13 amino acids. CDR3 region: CASSLGTVNEQYF. As DNA, the CDR3 is TGTGCCAGCAGTTTGGGGACAGTCAACGAGCAGTACTTC.

On this clonotype: This may come from a read error, since a much larger clone is one base off. J is TRBJ1-1 and V is TRBV7-9, with 9 bases matching TRBD1. Germline CDR1 reads SEHNR; CDR2 reads FQNEAQ (reference sequence). The CDR3 runs 13 residues. The CDR3 reads CASTRTGDTEASF. CDR3 nucleotides: TGTGCCAGCACCCGGACAGGGGACACTGAAGCTTCCTTT.

The chain links TRBV19 to TRBJ2-2, with D tentatively TRBD2 (5 bases). Per the germline V gene, CDR1 is LNHDA and CDR2 is SQIVND (reference sequence). Trimming removed 5 bases from V and 2 bases from J, with 15 bases in between. The CDR3 totals 16 residues. In nucleotides, the CDR3 is TGTGCCAGTAGTCTTCAGACCGGGATCAACACCGGGGAGCTGTTTTTT. It translates to CASSLQTGINTGELFF.

The chain is built from TRBV30 and TRBJ2-7, with 8 bases fitting TRBD2. Germline V lookup: CDR1 GTSNPN, CDR2 SVGIG (reference sequence). This CDR3 is 14 amino acids long. Trimming took 3 bases from V and 2 from J; bases not matched to a gene: 6. The CDR3 loop is CAWSRGGVTYEQYF. Written as DNA, the CDR3 is TGTGCCTGGAGCCGGGGGGGGGTCACCTACGAGCAGTACTTC.

The chain joins TRBV7-2 to TRBJ2-2; D might be TRBD2 (5 bases). Germline-derived CDR1 and CDR2 are SGHTA and FQGNSA. The CDR3 runs 16 residues. The V end lost 3 bases, the J end lost 4 bases, and 15 bases lay between the germline ends. CDR3 amino acids: CASSLVPGWGTGELFF. The CDR3 DNA is TGTGCCAGCAGCTTGGTGCCGGGGTGGGGCACCGGGGAGCTGTTTTTT.

This clonotype was detected only a few times. The chain recombines TRBV27 with TRBJ1-2; D call uncertain. CDR1 is MNHEY and CDR2 is SMNVEV in the germline V gene (reference sequence). The V end was cut by 6 bases, the J end by 8 bases, with 16 bases between. The CDR3 covers 13 residues. CDR3 nucleotide sequence: TGTGCCAGCAGCTTTAAACATGCGTGGGGCTACACCTTC. It specifies CASSFKHAWGYTF.